The clone carrying this T cell receptor (beta chain) was counted a few times. Authors' processing steps: Scientists estimated how many nucleated cells there were by amplifying reference gene primers. Sequenced by immunoSEQ multiplex PCR; TCRdb stores in-frame clones only, minus some. V, J and clone size were drawn from that table, and D and trimming were deduced from the DNA. Of about 220,000 clones in the sample, 85% were seen once. Seattle enrolled patients during active infection and tracked them longitudinally. The data were obtained in a study of blood T cell repertoires in COVID-19. Study-wide background: The United States, Italy and Spain supplied acute and convalescent COVID-19 samples. Sources were T cells, B-cell-depleted T cells, or PBMCs; the material itself was cDNA or gDNA.

V was pared by 2 bases and J by 6 bases, with 19 bases between. CDR1 LGHNA and CDR2 YNFKEQ come from the germline V gene. The CDR3 has 17 amino acids. Specimen: peripheral blood. The sequence came from a woman in her 70s with COVID-19, enrolled during active disease. The chain links TRBV4-2 to TRBJ2-2; weak D call: TRBD2 (6 bases). CDR3: CASSQKGTSGGAGELFF. The DNA for the CDR3 is TGTGCCAGCAGCCAAAAGGGGACCTCCGGAGGGGCCGGGGAGCTGTTTTTT.